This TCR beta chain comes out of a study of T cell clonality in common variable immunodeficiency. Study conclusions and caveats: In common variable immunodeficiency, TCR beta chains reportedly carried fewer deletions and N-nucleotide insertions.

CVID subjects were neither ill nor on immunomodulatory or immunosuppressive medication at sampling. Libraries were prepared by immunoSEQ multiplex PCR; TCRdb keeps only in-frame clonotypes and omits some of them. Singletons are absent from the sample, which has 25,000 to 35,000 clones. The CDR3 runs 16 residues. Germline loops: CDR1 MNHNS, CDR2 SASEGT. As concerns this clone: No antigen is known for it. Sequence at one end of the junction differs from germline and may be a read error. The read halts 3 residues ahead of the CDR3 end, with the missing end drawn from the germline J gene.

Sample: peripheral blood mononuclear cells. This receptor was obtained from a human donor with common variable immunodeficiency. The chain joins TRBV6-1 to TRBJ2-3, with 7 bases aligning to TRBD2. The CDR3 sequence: CASREGNAGGTDTQYF. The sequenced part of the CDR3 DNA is TGTGCCAGCAGGGAAGGGAACGCGGGGGGCACAGATACG.